This TCR beta chain was captured by sequencing in a study of blood T cell repertoires in COVID-19. Study-level information: Collection of acute and convalescent COVID-19 samples took place in the United States, Italy and Spain.

The germline V gene has CDR1 DFQATT and CDR2 SNEGSKA (reference sequence). This CDR3 spans 14 amino acids. Germline trimming cut 3 bases from V and 8 bases from J; bases unmatched to any gene: 8. As processed by the authors: Estimated nucleated cell counts came from reference gene primer amplification. Sequenced by immunoSEQ multiplex PCR; TCRdb stores in-frame clones only, minus some. V, J and clone size were drawn from that table, and D and trimming were deduced from the DNA. The sample includes some 450,000 clones, 70% to 90% of them seen just once. Input material: peripheral blood. The origin of this receptor is a man aged 18-30 years with COVID-19, enrolled during active disease. V gene TRBV20-1 combines with J gene TRBJ2-1; 9 bases line up with TRBD2. The CDR3 DNA is TGCAGTGCTAGTAGGCTAGCGGGACACGATGAGCAGTTCTTC. It translates to CSASRLAGHDEQFF.